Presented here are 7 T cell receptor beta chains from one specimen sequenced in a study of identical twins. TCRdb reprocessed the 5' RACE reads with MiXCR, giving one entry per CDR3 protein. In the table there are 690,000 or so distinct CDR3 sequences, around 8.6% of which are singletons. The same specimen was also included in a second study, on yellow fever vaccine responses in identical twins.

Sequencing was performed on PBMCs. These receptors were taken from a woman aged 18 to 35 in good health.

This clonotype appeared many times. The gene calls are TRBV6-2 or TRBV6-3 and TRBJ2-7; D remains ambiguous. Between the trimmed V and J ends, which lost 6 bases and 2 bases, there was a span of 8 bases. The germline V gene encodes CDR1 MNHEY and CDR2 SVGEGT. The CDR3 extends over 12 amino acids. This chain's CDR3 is CASRDPTYEQYF. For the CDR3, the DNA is TGTGCCAGCAGGGACCCGACCTACGAGCAGTACTTC.

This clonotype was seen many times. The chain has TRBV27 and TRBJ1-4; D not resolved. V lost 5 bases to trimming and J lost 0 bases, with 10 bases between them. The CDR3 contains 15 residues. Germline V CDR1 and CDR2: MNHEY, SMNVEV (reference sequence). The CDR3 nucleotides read TGTGCCAGCAGTACCACCACCGCAACTAATGAAAAACTGTTTTTT. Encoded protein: CASSTTTATNEKLFF.

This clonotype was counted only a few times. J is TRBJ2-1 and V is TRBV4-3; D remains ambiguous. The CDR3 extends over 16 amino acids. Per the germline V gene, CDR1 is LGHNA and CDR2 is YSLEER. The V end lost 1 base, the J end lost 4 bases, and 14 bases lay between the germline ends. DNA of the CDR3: TGCGCCAGCAGCCAAGGGTGGACGGAGCCATACAATGAGCAGTTCTTC. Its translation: CASSQGWTEPYNEQFF.

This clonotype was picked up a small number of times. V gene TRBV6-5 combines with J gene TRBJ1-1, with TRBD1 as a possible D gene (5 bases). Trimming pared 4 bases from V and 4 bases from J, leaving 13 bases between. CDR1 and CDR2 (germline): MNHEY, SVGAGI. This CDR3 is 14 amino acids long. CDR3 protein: CASSFSIGTTEAFF. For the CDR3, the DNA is TGTGCCAGCAGTTTCTCGATTGGGACCACTGAAGCTTTCTTT.

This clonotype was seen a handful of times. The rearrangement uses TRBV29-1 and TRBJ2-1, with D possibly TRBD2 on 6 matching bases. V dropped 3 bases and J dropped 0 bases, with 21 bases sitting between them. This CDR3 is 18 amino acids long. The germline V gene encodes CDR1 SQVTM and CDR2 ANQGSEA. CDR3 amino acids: CSVEGAWSRGPSYNEQFF. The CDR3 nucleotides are TGCAGCGTTGAGGGAGCGTGGTCGCGGGGACCCTCCTACAATGAGCAGTTCTTC.

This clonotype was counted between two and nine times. In DNA form, the CDR3 reads TGTGCCAGCAGTTCCGGGTTGTCCACAGCCTACGAGCAGTACTTC. It encodes CASSSGLSTAYEQYF. The chain couples TRBV28 to TRBJ2-7; D is unclear. V lost 4 bases, J lost 2 bases, and 15 bases lay in between. This CDR3 region has 15 residues. CDR1 and CDR2 from the germline V gene are MDHEN and SYDVKM.

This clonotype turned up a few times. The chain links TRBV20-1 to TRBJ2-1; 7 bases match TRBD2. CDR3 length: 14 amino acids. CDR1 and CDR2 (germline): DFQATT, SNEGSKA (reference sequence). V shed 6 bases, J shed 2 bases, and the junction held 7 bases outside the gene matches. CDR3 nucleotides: TGCAGTGCGAGACTAGCCGAAACCTACAATGAGCAGTTCTTC. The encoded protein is CSARLAETYNEQFF.